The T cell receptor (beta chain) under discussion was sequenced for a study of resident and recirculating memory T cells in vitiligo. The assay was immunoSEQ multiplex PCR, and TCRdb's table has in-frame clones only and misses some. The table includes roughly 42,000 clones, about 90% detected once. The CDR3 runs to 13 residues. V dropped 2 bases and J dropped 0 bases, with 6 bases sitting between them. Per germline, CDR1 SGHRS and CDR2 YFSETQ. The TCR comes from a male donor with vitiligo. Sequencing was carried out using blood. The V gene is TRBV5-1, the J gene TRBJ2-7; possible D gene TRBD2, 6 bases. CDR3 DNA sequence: TGCGCCAGCAGCTTACTAGCCTCCTACGAGCAGTACTTC. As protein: CASSLLASYEQYF.